One and the same sample provided the 4 T cell receptor beta chains below, sequenced in a study of monozygotic twins with cystic fibrosis. The data were produced by immunoSEQ multiplex PCR, yet TCRdb's version contains in-frame clones alone and is incomplete. The repertoire holds around 34,000 clones, with 66% as singletons. Input material: blood. Receptors originate from a girl between 5 and 17 years old with cystic fibrosis.

The chain joins TRBV6-5 to TRBJ1-2, with D maybe TRBD1 (5 bases). CDR1 MNHEY and CDR2 SVGAGI come from the germline V gene. The V end was cut by 0 bases, the J end by 3 bases, with 11 bases between. The CDR3 has 15 residues. The CDR3 DNA follows: TGTGCCAGCAGTTACTCGGGGGGGTTTGACTATGGCTACACCTTC. Amino acids: CASSYSGGFDYGYTF.

V and J are TRBV25-1 and TRBJ2-7; D assignment may be TRBD1 or TRBD2 (5 bases each). Trimming took off 7 bases at V and 4 bases at J, with 29 bases between the two ends. Per germline, CDR1 MGHDK and CDR2 SYGVNS. This CDR3 is 18 amino acids long. CDR3 loop: CASIDWGGSGFDRYEQYV. DNA of the CDR3: TGTGCCAGCATAGATTGGGGCGGCTCGGGATTCGACCGTTACGAGCAGTACGTC.

The chain carries TRBV15 and TRBJ1-2; possible D gene TRBD1, 6 bases. V lost 3 bases and J lost 7, with 27 bases in between. This CDR3 contains 18 residues. CDR1 is LNHNV and CDR2 is YYDKDF in the germline V gene (reference sequence). In DNA form, the CDR3 reads TGTGCCACCAGCAGTGAACTACCCGGGACACCTGAGGGGCTTGGCTACACCTTC. This codes for CATSSELPGTPEGLGYTF. The variable domain in full, completed from reference TRBV15 and TRBJ1-2, reads DAMVIQNPRYQVTQFGKPVTLSCSQTLNHNVMYWYQQKSSQAPKLLFHYYDKDFNNEADTPDNFQSRRPNTSFCFLDIRSPGLGDTAMYLCATSSELPGTPEGLGYTFGSGTRLTVV.

This sequence joins TRBV29-1 and TRBJ1-1; D perhaps matches TRBD1 (6 bases). The V end lost 6 bases, the J end lost 0 bases, and 11 bases lay between the germline ends. CDR1 SQVTM and CDR2 ANQGSEA come from the germline V gene. The CDR3 is 13 amino acids. For the CDR3, the DNA is TGCAGCGTCGGACAGATAATGAACACTGAAGCTTTCTTT. It translates to CSVGQIMNTEAFF.